Given below is one TCR beta chain in context. The target antigen is unknown. CDR3 length equals 12 residues. CDR1 is MNHEY, CDR2 SVGAGI, per germline. V trimming: 2 bases; J trimming: 15 bases; junction bases outside the gene matches: 5. This record belongs to a study of shared clonotypes between healthy human individuals. For the study at large: In total, the donors were a couple of women and three men aged 18 to 49. Used for every donor were three CD4 naive, three CD4 memory, two CD8 naive and one CD8 memory plate.

Libraries were prepared by immunoSEQ multiplex PCR; TCRdb keeps only in-frame clonotypes and omits some of them. The repertoire includes over 950,000 clones, about 72% of them detected once, and 0.85% to 1% sits in the top ten. Study conclusions and caveats: Large sequencing depth failed to make sorted-subset sequencing complete, rarefaction showed.

The V gene is TRBV6-5, the J gene TRBJ2-1; TRBD2 agrees at 9 bases. This TCR was recovered from a man between 18 and 29 years old in good health. Some clones in this sample may be carry-over from other donors' samples. Sequencing used memory CD4+ T cells from PBMCs. As for subset: CD45RA-negative fraction. The CDR3 nucleotides are TGTGCCAGCAGTTACGGTGCGGGAGGGCTGTTCTTC. Its protein is CASSYGAGGLFF.